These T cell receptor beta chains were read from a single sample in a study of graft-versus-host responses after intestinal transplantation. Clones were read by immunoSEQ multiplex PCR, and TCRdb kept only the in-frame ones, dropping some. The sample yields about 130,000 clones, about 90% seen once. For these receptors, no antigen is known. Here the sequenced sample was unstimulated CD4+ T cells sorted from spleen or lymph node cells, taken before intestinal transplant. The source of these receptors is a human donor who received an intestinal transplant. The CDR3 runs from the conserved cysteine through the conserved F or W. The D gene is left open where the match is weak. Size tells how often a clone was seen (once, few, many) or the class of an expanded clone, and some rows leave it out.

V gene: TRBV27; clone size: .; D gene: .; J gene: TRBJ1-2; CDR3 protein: CASSSPRGGKQTQDYGYTF; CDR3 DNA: TGTGCCAGCAGTTCTCCTCGGGGGGGAAAACAGACTCAGGACTATGGCTACACCTTC
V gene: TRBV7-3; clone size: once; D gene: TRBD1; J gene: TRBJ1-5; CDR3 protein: CASSPPGTGDYSNQPQHF; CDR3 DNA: TGTGCCAGCAGCCCTCCGGGGACAGGGGATTATAGCAATCAGCCCCAGCATTTT
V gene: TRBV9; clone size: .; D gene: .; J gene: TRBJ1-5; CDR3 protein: CASSAGVNNQPQHF; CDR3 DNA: TGTGCCAGCAGCGCAGGGGTAAACAATCAGCCCCAGCATTTT
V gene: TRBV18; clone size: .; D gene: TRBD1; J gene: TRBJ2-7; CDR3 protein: CASSGGQVGQEQYF; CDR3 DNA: TGTGCCAGCTCAGGGGGACAGGTTGGGCAAGAGCAGTACTTC
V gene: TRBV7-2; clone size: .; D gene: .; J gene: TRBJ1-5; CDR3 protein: CASSRDSNQPQHF; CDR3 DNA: TGTGCCAGCAGCCGTGATAGCAATCAGCCCCAGCATTTT
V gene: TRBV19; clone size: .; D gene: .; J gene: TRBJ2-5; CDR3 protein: CASSGRGGKQETQYF; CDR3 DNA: TGTGCCAGTAGTGGCCGTGGGGGGAAGCAAGAGACCCAGTACTTC
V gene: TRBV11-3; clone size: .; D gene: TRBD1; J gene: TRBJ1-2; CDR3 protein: CASSYGQVGYTF; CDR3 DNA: TGTGCCAGCAGCTACGGACAGGTTGGCTACACCTTC
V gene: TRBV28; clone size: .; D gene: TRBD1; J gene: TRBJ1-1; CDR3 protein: CASSMTGLDTEAFF; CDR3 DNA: TGTGCCAGCAGTATGACAGGGTTAGACACTGAAGCTTTCTTT
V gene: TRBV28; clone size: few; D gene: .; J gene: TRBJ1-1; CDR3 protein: CASSSNTEAFF; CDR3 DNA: TGTGCCAGCAGTTCAAACACTGAAGCTTTCTTT
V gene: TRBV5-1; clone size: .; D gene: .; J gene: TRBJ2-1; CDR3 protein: CASSLEAWSSYNEQFF; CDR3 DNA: TGCGCCAGCAGCTTGGAGGCGTGGAGCTCCTACAATGAGCAGTTCTTC
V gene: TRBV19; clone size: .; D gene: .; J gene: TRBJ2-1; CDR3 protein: CASSKGSSYNEQFF; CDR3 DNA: TGTGCCAGTAGTAAAGGTAGCTCCTACAATGAGCAGTTCTTC
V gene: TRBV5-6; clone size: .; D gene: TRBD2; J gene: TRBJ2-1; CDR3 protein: CASSLVYQRGLYNEQFF; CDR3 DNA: TGTGCCAGCAGCTTGGTATATCAGCGGGGGCTTTACAATGAGCAGTTCTTC
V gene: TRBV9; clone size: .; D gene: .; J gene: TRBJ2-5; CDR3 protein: CASSRLGGGRETQYF; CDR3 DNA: TGTGCCAGCAGCCGACTGGGAGGGGGTCGAGAGACCCAGTACTTC
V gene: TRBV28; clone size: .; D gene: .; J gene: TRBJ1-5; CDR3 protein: CASRTSNQPQHF; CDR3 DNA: TGTGCCAGCAGGACGAGCAATCAGCCCCAGCATTTT
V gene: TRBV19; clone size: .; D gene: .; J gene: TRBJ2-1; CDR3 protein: CASSIRHQSPYNEQFF; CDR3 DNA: TGTGCCAGTAGTATTCGGCACCAAAGCCCCTACAATGAGCAGTTCTTC
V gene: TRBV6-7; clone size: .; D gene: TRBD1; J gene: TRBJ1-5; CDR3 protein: CASSYPTMTGKERINQPQHF; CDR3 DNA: TGTGCCAGCAGTTACCCCACAATGACAGGGAAAGAACGGATAAATCAGCCCCAGCATTTT
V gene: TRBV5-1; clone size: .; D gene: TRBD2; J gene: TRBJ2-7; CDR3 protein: CASSLSSGGPNEQYF; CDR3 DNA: TGCGCCAGCAGCTTGTCTAGCGGGGGCCCCAACGAGCAGTACTTC
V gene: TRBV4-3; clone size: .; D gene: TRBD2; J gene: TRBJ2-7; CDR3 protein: CASSRSSGSSYEQYF; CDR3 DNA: TGCGCCAGCAGCCGATCTAGCGGTAGCTCCTACGAGCAGTACTTC
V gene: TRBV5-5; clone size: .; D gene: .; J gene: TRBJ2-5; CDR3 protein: CASSYMAPGSTETQYF; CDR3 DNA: TGTGCCAGCAGCTACATGGCGCCTGGGAGTACAGAGACCCAGTACTTC
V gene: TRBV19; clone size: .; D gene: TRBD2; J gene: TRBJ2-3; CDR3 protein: CASTGGITTDTQYF; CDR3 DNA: TGTGCCAGTACGGGGGGTATAACCACAGATACGCAGTATTTT
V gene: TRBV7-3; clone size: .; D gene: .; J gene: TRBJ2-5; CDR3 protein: CASSLGGQRFSETQYF; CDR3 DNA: TGTGCCAGCAGCTTAGGAGGACAACGTTTCTCAGAGACCCAGTACTTC
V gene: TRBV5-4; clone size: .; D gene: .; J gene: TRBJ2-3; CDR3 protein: CASSLVLTDTQYF; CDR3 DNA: TGTGCCAGCAGCTTGGTCCTCACAGATACGCAGTATTTT
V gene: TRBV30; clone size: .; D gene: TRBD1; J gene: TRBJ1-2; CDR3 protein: CAWSSDRDYGYTF; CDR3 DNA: TGTGCCTGGAGTTCGGACAGGGACTATGGCTACACCTTC
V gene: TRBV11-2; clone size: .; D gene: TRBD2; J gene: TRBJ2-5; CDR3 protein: CASSLISGSMEETQYF; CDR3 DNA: TGTGCCAGCAGCTTGATTAGCGGGAGTATGGAGGAGACCCAGTACTTC
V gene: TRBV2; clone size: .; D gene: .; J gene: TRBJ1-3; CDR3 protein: CASSCRGGAGNTIYF; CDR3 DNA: TGTGCCAGCTCGTGCAGGGGAGGCGCTGGAAACACCATATATTTT
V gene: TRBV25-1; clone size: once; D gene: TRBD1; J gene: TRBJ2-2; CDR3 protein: CASSESGTANTGELFF; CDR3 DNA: TGTGCCAGCAGTGAATCGGGGACAGCGAACACCGGGGAGCTGTTTTTT
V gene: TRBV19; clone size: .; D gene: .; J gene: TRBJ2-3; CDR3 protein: CASSIVVSLRTDTQYF; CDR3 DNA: TGTGCCAGTAGTATAGTCGTCTCGCTGCGCACAGATACGCAGTATTTT
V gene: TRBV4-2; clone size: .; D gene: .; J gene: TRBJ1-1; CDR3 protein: CASSQAGSEAFF; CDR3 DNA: TGTGCCAGCAGCCAAGCCGGGTCTGAAGCTTTCTTT
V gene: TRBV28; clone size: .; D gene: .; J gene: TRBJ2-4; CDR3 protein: CASSLRGNKNIQYF; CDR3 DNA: TGTGCCAGCAGTTTACGCGGGAACAAAAACATTCAGTACTTC
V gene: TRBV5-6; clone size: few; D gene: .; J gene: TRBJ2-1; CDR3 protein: CASSLPLGGYEQFF; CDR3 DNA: TGTGCCAGCAGCTTACCCTTGGGGGGATATGAGCAGTTCTTC
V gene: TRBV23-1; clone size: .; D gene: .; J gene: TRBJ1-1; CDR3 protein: CASSHPKRGAGHTEAFF; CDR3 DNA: TGCGCCAGCAGTCACCCTAAAAGGGGGGCAGGGCATACTGAAGCTTTCTTT
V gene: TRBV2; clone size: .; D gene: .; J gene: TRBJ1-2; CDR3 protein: CASSESRENGYTF; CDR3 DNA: TGTGCCAGCAGTGAAAGCAGGGAGAATGGCTACACCTTC
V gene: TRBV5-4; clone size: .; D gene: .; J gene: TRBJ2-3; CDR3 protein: CASSLFTDTQYF; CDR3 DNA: TGTGCCAGCAGCCTATTCACAGATACGCAGTATTTT
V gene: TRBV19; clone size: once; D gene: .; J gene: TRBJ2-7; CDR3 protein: CASSEGTYEQYF; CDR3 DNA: TGTGCCAGTAGTGAGGGGACCTACGAGCAGTACTTC
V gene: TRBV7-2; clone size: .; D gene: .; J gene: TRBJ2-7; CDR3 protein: CASSRRALHEQYF; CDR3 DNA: TGTGCCAGCAGCCGGAGGGCCCTACACGAGCAGTACTTC
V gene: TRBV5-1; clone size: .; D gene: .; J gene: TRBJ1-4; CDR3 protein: CASSKDPLPNEKLFF; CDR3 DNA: TGCGCCAGCAGCAAGGACCCGCTTCCTAATGAAAAACTGTTTTTT
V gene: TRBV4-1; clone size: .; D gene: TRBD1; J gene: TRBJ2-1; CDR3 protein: CASSQVSITQGARGNEQFF; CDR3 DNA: TGCGCCAGCAGCCAAGTTTCGATCACTCAGGGGGCACGTGGCAATGAGCAGTTCTTC
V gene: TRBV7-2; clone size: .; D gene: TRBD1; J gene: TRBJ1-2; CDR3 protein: CASSNTGTGVYGYTF; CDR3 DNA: TGTGCCAGCAGCAACACCGGGACAGGGGTGTACGGCTACACCTTC
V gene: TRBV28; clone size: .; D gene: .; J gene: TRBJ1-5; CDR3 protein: CASSSPWGNQPQHF; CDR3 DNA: TGTGCCAGCAGTTCCCCATGGGGCAATCAGCCCCAGCATTTT
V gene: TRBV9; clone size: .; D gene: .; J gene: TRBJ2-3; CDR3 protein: CASTSPGGTDTQYF; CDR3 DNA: TGTGCCAGCACCTCGCCAGGAGGGACAGATACGCAGTATTTT
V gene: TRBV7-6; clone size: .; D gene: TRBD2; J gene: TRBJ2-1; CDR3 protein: CASSFRLAGPNEQFF; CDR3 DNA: TGTGCCAGCAGCTTCCGACTAGCGGGACCCAATGAGCAGTTCTTC
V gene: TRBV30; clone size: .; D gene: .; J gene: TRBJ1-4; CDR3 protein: CAWSVGSPAGLFF; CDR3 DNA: TGTGCCTGGAGTGTGGGTAGCCCCGCGGGACTGTTTTTT
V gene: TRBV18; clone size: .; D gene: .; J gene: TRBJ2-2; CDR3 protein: CASSPLNTGELFF; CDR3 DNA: TGTGCCAGCTCACCACTTAATACCGGGGAGCTGTTTTTT
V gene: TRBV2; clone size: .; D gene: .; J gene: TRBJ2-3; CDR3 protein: CASSMVGEDTQYF; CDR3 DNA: TGTGCCAGCAGCATGGTGGGGGAAGATACGCAGTATTTT
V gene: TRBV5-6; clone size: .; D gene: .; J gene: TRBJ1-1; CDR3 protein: CASSLGAGEEAFF; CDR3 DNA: TGTGCCAGCAGCTTGGGGGCAGGGGAGGAAGCTTTCTTT
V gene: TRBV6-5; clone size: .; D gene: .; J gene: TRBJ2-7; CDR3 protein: CASSYERYSYEQYF; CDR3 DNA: TGTGCCAGCAGTTACGAGCGCTACTCCTACGAGCAGTACTTC
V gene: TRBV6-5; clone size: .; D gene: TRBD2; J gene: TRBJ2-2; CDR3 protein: CASSFQRGAGELFF; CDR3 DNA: TGTGCCAGCAGTTTCCAGCGGGGAGCCGGGGAGCTGTTTTTT
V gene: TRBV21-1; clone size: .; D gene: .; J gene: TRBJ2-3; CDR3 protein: CASSPPGAGGSTDTQYF; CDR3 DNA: TGTGCCAGCAGCCCACCTGGGGCAGGGGGGAGCACAGATACGCAGTATTTT
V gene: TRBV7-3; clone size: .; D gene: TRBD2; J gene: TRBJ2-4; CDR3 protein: CASSLELATKNIQYF; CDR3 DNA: TGTGCCAGCAGCTTAGAACTAGCGACCAAAAACATTCAGTACTTC
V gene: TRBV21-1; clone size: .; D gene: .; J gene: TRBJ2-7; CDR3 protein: CASSNPSSGGPYEQYF; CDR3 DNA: TGTGCCAGCAGCAACCCCTCTAGCGGGGGACCCTACGAGCAGTACTTC
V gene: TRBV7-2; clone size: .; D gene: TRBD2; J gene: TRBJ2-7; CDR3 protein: CASSLAWTSGNLIDDEQYF; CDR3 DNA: TGTGCCAGCAGCTTAGCGTGGACTAGCGGGAACTTGATTGATGACGAGCAGTACTTC